One sample yielded the 24 T cell receptor beta chains listed below, sequenced in a study of cytomegalovirus exposure and HLA in healthy donors. The PCR made use of 60 Vbeta and 13 Jbeta primers. TCRdb keeps only in-frame clones here, not all; method: immunoSEQ multiplex PCR. The table includes approximately 110,000 clones, less than 80% detected once. The material sequenced was PBMCs. The receptors were sampled from a woman between 40 and 50 years old in good health and CMV-seropositive.

The rearrangement links TRBV6-5 to TRBJ1-2, with a tentative D call TRBD1 (5 bases). Trimming took off 2 bases at V and 3 bases at J, with 13 bases between the two ends. Germline V CDR1 and CDR2: MNHEY, SVGAGI. This CDR3 is 15 amino acids long. In DNA form, the CDR3 reads TGTGCCAGCAGTTACAGCGGGGGACCTTACTATGGCTACACCTTC. Residues: CASSYSGGPYYGYTF.

The chain recombines TRBV19 with TRBJ1-5, with D possibly matching TRBD1 (6 bases). Germline V lookup: CDR1 LNHDA, CDR2 SQIVND (reference sequence). Trimming shortened V by 4 bases and J by 0 bases, and 16 bases separated the two germline ends. The CDR3 is made up of 17 amino acids. CDR3 region: CASSTGQRLYSNQPQHF. In nucleotides, the CDR3 is TGTGCCAGTAGTACCGGACAGCGCCTGTATAGCAATCAGCCCCAGCATTTT.

This chain links TRBV6-1 with TRBJ1-1; the D is unclear. Germline-derived CDR1 and CDR2 are MNHNS and SASEGT. The length of the CDR3 is 13 residues. Trimming took 6 bases from V and 0 from J, leaving 8 bases between them. In DNA form, the CDR3 reads TGTGCCAGCAGAACACCCCTGAACACTGAAGCTTTCTTT. Amino acid sequence: CASRTPLNTEAFF.

A single count supports this clone. The chain combines TRBV4-2 with TRBJ2-1; D is possibly TRBD2 (5 bases). The V and J ends lost 0 bases and 3 bases respectively, with 15 bases between them. Germline V gives CDR1 LGHNA, CDR2 YNFKEQ. This CDR3 is built from 17 residues. DNA for the CDR3: TGTGCCAGCAGCCAAGAAATGGGAGCGGCTATCTACAATGAGCAGTTCTTC. Its translation: CASSQEMGAAIYNEQFF.

This clone was seen only once. The J gene is TRBJ2-2, the V gene TRBV5-4; 7 bases match TRBD2. Germline V lookup: CDR1 SGHNT, CDR2 YYREEE (reference sequence). This CDR3 is built from 14 residues. J lost 10 bases, V lost 3 bases, and 9 bases had no gene match. The DNA for the CDR3 is TGTGCCAGCAGCTCGGGGGACTATTCGGTGGAGCTGTTTTTT. Its translation is CASSSGDYSVELFF.

This clone was seen more than once but under ten times. The chain joins TRBV4-1 to TRBJ1-5; no definite D call. Germline loops: CDR1 MGHRA, CDR2 YSYEKL. Trimming shortened V by 0 bases and J by 6 bases, and 12 bases separated the two germline ends. The CDR3 length is 15 residues. CDR3 in amino acids: CASSQEGGRVQPQHF. The DNA of the CDR3 is TGCGCCAGCAGCCAAGAAGGAGGGAGGGTTCAGCCCCAGCATTTT.

The CDR3, as DNA: TGTGCCAGCAGCGGACTAGCGGGGGGGCCGAACACCGGGGAGCTGTTTTTT. Its protein product is CASSGLAGGPNTGELFF. The chain couples TRBV9 to TRBJ2-2; 14 bases are shared with TRBD2. Germline V lookup: CDR1 SGDLS, CDR2 YYNGEE. The CDR3 is made up of 17 amino acids. Unmatched junction bases numbered 1, after V lost 3 bases and J lost 0 bases.

The chain employs TRBV18 and TRBJ1-6; tentative D call: TRBD1 (6 bases). The CDR3 has 14 amino acids. Trimming stripped 6 bases from V and 0 bases from J, with 6 bases between. From germline, CDR1 is KGHSH and CDR2 LQKENI. The CDR3 loop is CASSDSSYNSPLHF. The CDR3 nucleotides are TGTGCCAGCTCGGACAGCTCCTATAATTCACCCCTCCACTTT.

The gene calls are TRBV6-5 and TRBJ1-1, with a weak D call TRBD1 (5 bases). Germline V CDR1 and CDR2: MNHEY, SVGAGI. With 5 bases removed from V and 6 bases from J, the gap between germline ends came to 13 bases. The CDR3 has 13 residues. The DNA for the CDR3 is TGTGCCAGCAGTCACCGGGGGACCGCTGAAGCTTTCTTT. Encoded protein: CASSHRGTAEAFF.

The J gene is TRBJ1-5, the V gene TRBV2, with a tentative D call TRBD1 (5 bases). V dropped 6 bases and J dropped 4 bases, with 10 bases sitting between them. Germline CDR1 is SNHLY and CDR2 is FYNNEI. CDR3 length: 13 amino acids. The CDR3 sequence: CASSPNRNQPQHF. The CDR3 DNA reads TGTGCCAGCAGCCCGAACAGGAATCAGCCCCAGCATTTT.

The J gene is TRBJ2-1, the V gene TRBV6-1; D is possibly TRBD1 (6 bases). Trimming took 3 bases from V and 8 from J, leaving 11 bases between them. This CDR3 is 13 amino acids long. The germline V gene has CDR1 MNHNS and CDR2 SASEGT. In DNA form, the CDR3 reads TGTGCCAGCAGTGAGATACAGGGTGATGAGCAGTTCTTC. Encoded protein: CASSEIQGDEQFF.

This clone was seen just once. V usage is TRBV9 and J usage is TRBJ1-2; D gene unclear. CDR1 SGDLS and CDR2 YYNGEE come from the germline V gene. The CDR3 is made up of 12 amino acids. Trimming left V 3 bases short and J 4 bases short, with 7 bases between. The CDR3 spells CASSDSFYGYTF. DNA of the CDR3: TGTGCCAGCAGCGATTCTTTCTATGGCTACACCTTC.

This clone occurred once. The chain has TRBV28 and TRBJ1-5; D is possibly TRBD1 (5 bases). The germline CDR1 and CDR2 sequences are MDHEN and SYDVKM. The CDR3 contains 18 residues. Between the trimmed V and J ends, which lost 2 bases and 3 bases, there was a span of 20 bases. CDR3 in amino acids: CASSLTQYMEGHNQPQHF. For the CDR3, the DNA is TGTGCCAGCAGTTTAACCCAATACATGGAGGGGCACAATCAGCCCCAGCATTTT.

The chain links TRBV4-2 to TRBJ1-3, with D tentatively TRBD1 (5 bases). This CDR3 comprises 17 residues. Germline V gene data show CDR1 as LGHNA and CDR2 as YNFKEQ. V lost 0 bases and J lost 3, with 15 bases in between. CDR3 in amino acids: CASSQDGGSSFGNTIYF. The CDR3 nucleotides read TGTGCCAGCAGCCAAGATGGGGGGAGTTCGTTTGGAAACACCATATATTTT.

This chain joins TRBV7-8 and TRBJ2-1; 9 bases line up with TRBD1. Germline V gene lookup returns CDR1 SGHVS and CDR2 FQNEAQ. The CDR3 has 15 amino acids. The trim removed 5 bases at V and 4 bases at J, leaving 6 bases unmatched. The CDR3 loop is CASSLRDRAYNEQFF. The CDR3 DNA follows: TGTGCCAGCAGCCTGCGGGACAGGGCTTACAATGAGCAGTTCTTC.

The chain employs TRBV19 and TRBJ1-2; D perhaps matches TRBD1 (6 bases). Germline CDR1 LNHDA, CDR2 SQIVND (reference sequence). V was trimmed by 3 bases and J by 6 bases, leaving 14 bases between them. CDR3 length: 14 residues. The DNA for the CDR3 is TGTGCCAGTAGTATTTTGAGCAGGGGCCATGGCTACACCTTC. Translated: CASSILSRGHGYTF.

The chain combines TRBV4-1 with TRBJ1-2; D call uncertain. Trimming removed 0 bases from V and 4 bases from J, with 15 bases in between. The CDR3 has 16 amino acids. Germline V gene sequence: CDR1 MGHRA, CDR2 YSYEKL. CDR3 in DNA: TGCGCCAGCAGCCAAGAAAATTCACTCCGAATCTATGGCTACACCTTC. Translating it yields CASSQENSLRIYGYTF.

The J gene is TRBJ1-5, the V gene TRBV7-2; TRBD1 agrees at 9 bases. V shed 0 bases, J shed 7 bases, and the junction held 4 bases outside the gene matches. CDR3 size: 15 residues. Per the germline V gene, CDR1 is SGHTA and CDR2 is FQGNSA. This chain's CDR3 is CASSLARTGAQPQHF. The CDR3 DNA reads as TGTGCCAGCAGCTTAGCTAGGACAGGGGCACAGCCCCAGCATTTT. The entire variable domain, with the rest obtained from reference TRBV7-2 and TRBJ1-5, is as follows: GAGVSQSPSNKVTEKGKDVELRCDPISGHTALYWYRQSLGQGLEFLIYFQGNSAPDKSGLPSDRFSAERTGGSVSTLTIQRTQQEDSAVYLCASSLARTGAQPQHFGDGTRLSIL.

This clone was picked up a small number of times. The V call is TRBV5-1, the J call TRBJ2-2; D not certain. Germline V gene sequence: CDR1 SGHRS, CDR2 YFSETQ. The CDR3 loop spans 11 amino acids. Trimming took off 6 bases at V and 6 bases at J, with 6 bases between the two ends. CDR3 sequence: CASTESGELFF. The CDR3 DNA is TGCGCCAGCACGGAGTCCGGGGAGCTGTTTTTT.

The chain joins TRBV27 to TRBJ2-1; D is perhaps TRBD1 (5 bases). Trimming pared 5 bases from V and 5 bases from J, leaving 16 bases between. From germline, CDR1 is MNHEY and CDR2 SMNVEV (reference sequence). This CDR3 spans 15 amino acids. The DNA of the CDR3 is TGTGCCAGCAGTCCTAGGGCAGGGTTGAACAATGAGCAGTTCTTC. Protein sequence: CASSPRAGLNNEQFF.

This clone showed up just a few times. The chain recombines TRBV5-4 with TRBJ1-1; perhaps TRBD1 as D (6 bases). The V end lost 4 bases, the J end lost 3 bases, and 16 bases lay between the germline ends. CDR3 length: 15 amino acids. Germline CDR1 and CDR2: SGHNT and YYREEE (reference sequence). The DNA for the CDR3 is TGTGCCAGCAGCCCGGGAGGGGGGCGGGACACTGAAGCTTTCTTT. Its translation is CASSPGGGRDTEAFF. Drawing the rest from reference TRBV5-4 and TRBJ1-1, the complete variable domain is ETGVTQSPTHLIKTRGQQVTLRCSSQSGHNTVSWYQQALGQGPQFIFQYYREEENGRGNFPPRFSGLQFPNYSSELNVNALELDDSALYLCASSPGGGRDTEAFFGQGTRLTVV.

The chain joins TRBV5-1 to TRBJ2-3; 7 bases match TRBD1. CDR1 is SGHRS, CDR2 YFSETQ, per germline. Germline trimming cut 4 bases from V and 4 bases from J; bases unmatched to any gene: 9. The CDR3 is 15 amino acids. The CDR3 DNA reads TGCGCCAGCAGCCCCGAGGACAGGCACCCAGATACGCAGTATTTT. Its protein is CASSPEDRHPDTQYF.

The sample holds a few counts of this clone. This chain links TRBV5-1 with TRBJ2-7; TRBD1 aligns across 7 bases. CDR3 length: 13 amino acids. Germline-derived CDR1 and CDR2 are SGHRS and YFSETQ. V lost 4 bases, J lost 5 bases, and 6 bases stayed unmatched. CDR3 coding DNA: TGCGCCAGCAGCGAGCACAGGGGCCACGAGCAGTACTTC. Its translation is CASSEHRGHEQYF.

The chain has TRBV27 and TRBJ2-5, with TRBD1 matching over 10 bases. The DNA end is a closer match to TRBJ2-7, so the J assignment may be wrong. Germline V gives CDR1 MNHEY, CDR2 SMNVEV (reference sequence). The CDR3 totals 14 residues. The CDR3: CASSSGQGAYEQYF. For the CDR3, the DNA is TGTGCCAGCAGTTCCGGACAGGGGGCCTACGAGCAGTACTTC.